The rows below give T cell receptor beta chains drawn from one sample of a study of control samples from healthy donors and cancer patients. Sequenced by immunoSEQ multiplex PCR; TCRdb stores in-frame clones only, minus some. Altogether some 410,000 clones are present, over 75% being singletons, with the ten largest covering around 6.4%. Material: PBMCs. The receptors derive from a man aged 35 to 55 with head and neck cancer. The CDR3 runs from the conserved cysteine through the conserved F or W. A D gene is named only where the DNA matches it firmly. Clone size is given for some rows only: seen once, a few or many times, or a class if the clone is expanded.

J gene | D gene | V gene | clone size | CDR3 DNA | CDR3 protein
TRBJ2-5 | NA | TRBV28 | NA | TGTGCCAGCAGCCTCACCTATCTACAAGAGACCCAGTACTTC | CASSLTYLQETQYF
TRBJ1-4 | NA | TRBV7-3 | NA | TGTGCCACAGGGTACAAGGTAGGGGAAAAACTGTTTTTT | CATGYKVGEKLFF
TRBJ2-3 | NA | TRBV7-3 | NA | TGTGCCAGCAGCTCCGGGACCAGTGGTGATACGCAGTATTTT | CASSSGTSGDTQYF
TRBJ1-6 | NA | TRBV7-6 | NA | TGTGCCAGCAGCTTAGCTTCCGGGACCGGGTCACCCCTCCACTTT | CASSLASGTGSPLHF
TRBJ1-6 | NA | TRBV5-1 | NA | TGCGCCAGCAGCCCGGAGGCGGGGGGCAGGTCACCCCTCCACTTT | CASSPEAGGRSPLHF
TRBJ2-1 | NA | TRBV27 | once | TGTGCCAGCAGAACGAATCCCCTTCGGAGTGGAGCCTACAATGAGCAGTTCTTC | CASRTNPLRSGAYNEQFF
TRBJ2-1 | TRBD2 | TRBV19 | NA | TGTGCCAGTATGGGGACTAGCGGGAGTAATGAGCAGTTCTTC | CASMGTSGSNEQFF
TRBJ1-2 | NA | TRBV11-2 | NA | TGTGCCAGCAGCTCGCCACGCTTAGGGCTAAATGGCTACACCTTC | CASSSPRLGLNGYTF
TRBJ1-1 | NA | TRBV30 | NA | TGTGCCTGGAGGGCACAGGCAAACACTGAAGCTTTCTTT | CAWRAQANTEAFF
TRBJ2-2 | NA | TRBV6-5 | NA | TGTGCCAGCAGGCGGACTGAAAACACCGGGGAGCTGTTTTTT | CASRRTENTGELFF
TRBJ1-1 | NA | TRBV9 | NA | TGTGCCAGCAGCGTAGGGGGGTCCCCAAGGGCTAGTACTGAAGCTTTCTTT | CASSVGGSPRASTEAFF
TRBJ1-2 | NA | TRBV28 | once | TGTGCCACCGGGGACTCCTATGGCTACACCTTC | CATGDSYGYTF
TRBJ2-2 | NA | TRBV4-1 | NA | TGCGCCAGCAGCCAAGAGGGCTCACGGACATACGCGAACACCGGGGAGCTGTTTTTT | CASSQEGSRTYANTGELFF
TRBJ1-1 | NA | TRBV7-7 | NA | TGTGCTGTACTTGGGGTGAACACTGAAGCTTTCTTT | CAVLGVNTEAFF
TRBJ2-1 | TRBD2 | TRBV10-3 | NA | TGTGCCATCAGTGCGGTAGCGGGGGGCAATGAGCAGTTCTTC | CAISAVAGGNEQFF
TRBJ1-5 | NA | TRBV5-1 | NA | TGCGCCAGCAGCACCGGGGACGGCTTCAATCAGCCCCAGCATTTT | CASSTGDGFNQPQHF
TRBJ2-1 | NA | TRBV5-6 | NA | TGTGCCAGCAGCTTGTCTGGACAGCGCTACCCCTACAATGAGCAGTTCTTC | CASSLSGQRYPYNEQFF
TRBJ2-5 | NA | TRBV7-2 | NA | TGTGCCAGCAGCCGTCGGGCTTCGTCGGAGACCCAGTACTTC | CASSRRASSETQYF
TRBJ2-7 | TRBD2 | TRBV19 | once | TGTGCCAGTAGCGAACCGGGACTAGGGATCTACGAGCAGTACTTC | CASSEPGLGIYEQYF
TRBJ1-1 | NA | TRBV24-1 | NA | TGTGCCACCAGAGGACGGTCGAACACTGAAGCTTTCTTT | CATRGRSNTEAFF
TRBJ2-3 | NA | TRBV10-2 | once | TGCGCCAGCAGTGAGCCGAGAAGTAGGGATACGCAGTATTTT | CASSEPRSRDTQYF
TRBJ1-2 | NA | TRBV10-3 | once | TGTGCCACCCAGGGTAATGGCTACACCTTC | CATQGNGYTF
TRBJ1-2 | NA | TRBV3-1/TRBV3-2 | NA | TGTGCCAGCAGCCAAGGGTCTGGCTACACCTTC | CASSQGSGYTF
TRBJ2-5 | NA | TRBV9 | NA | TGTGCCAGCAGCCCCCGGCAGGGGGGGGAGACCCAGTACTTC | CASSPRQGGETQYF
TRBJ2-1 | NA | TRBV5-6 | NA | TGTGCCAGCAGCTTGTACGTAGATGGTGAGCAGTTCTTC | CASSLYVDGEQFF
TRBJ2-1 | TRBD2 | TRBV10-3 | NA | TGTGCCATCAGAACCGGCGGACTAGCGGGAGCTGAGCAGTTCTTC | CAIRTGGLAGAEQFF
TRBJ1-2 | NA | TRBV10-3 | NA | TGTGCCATCAGTGAGTCGAGAGGGGATGGCTACACCTTC | CAISESRGDGYTF
TRBJ2-5 | NA | TRBV12-3/TRBV12-4 | NA | TGTGCCAGCAGTTCCCCTCAAGAGACCCAGTACTTC | CASSSPQETQYF
TRBJ2-5 | TRBD1 | TRBV7-9 | NA | TGTGCCAGCAGCTTGGGGACAGGGGGCATAGAGACCCAGTACTTC | CASSLGTGGIETQYF
TRBJ1-2 | NA | TRBV28 | NA | TGTGCCAGCAGTCCGGACAGTCATGGCTACACCTTC | CASSPDSHGYTF
TRBJ1-6 | NA | TRBV30 | few | TGTGCCTGGAGTGTACAGGGAAGCTCACCCCTCCACTTT | CAWSVQGSSPLHF
TRBJ2-2 | NA | TRBV5-1 | few | TGCGCCAGCAGCTTGGCGACAGGCGCGAACACCGGGGAGCTGTTTTTT | CASSLATGANTGELFF
TRBJ2-5 | NA | TRBV2 | NA | TGTGCCAGCAAGGGAACGGGGCTAGCATGGAAGACTCAGGAGACCCAGTACTTC | CASKGTGLAWKTQETQYF
TRBJ1-1 | NA | TRBV7-9 | once | TGTGCCAGCAGCTTAACCCAAACTTTCCCTTTTGAAGCTTTCTTT | CASSLTQTFPFEAFF
TRBJ1-2 | NA | TRBV19 | NA | TGTGCCAGTAGCGCCGGTTGGGGGAACTATGGCTACACCTTC | CASSAGWGNYGYTF
TRBJ2-7 | NA | TRBV19 | once | TGTGCCAGTAGTAACGGACCTATGGGCGAGCAGTACTTC | CASSNGPMGEQYF
TRBJ1-1 | TRBD1 | TRBV28 | NA | TGTGCCAGCAGTTTGCAGGGGGCTGGCACTGAAGCTTTCTTT | CASSLQGAGTEAFF
TRBJ1-5 | NA | TRBV6-6 | NA | TGTGCCAGCAGTCCGTGGACACGGCTTAATCAGCCCCAGCATTTT | CASSPWTRLNQPQHF
TRBJ1-3 | TRBD1 | TRBV5-4 | once | TGTGCCAGCAGCGCGGGACAGGGAACGGGAAACACCATATATTTT | CASSAGQGTGNTIYF
TRBJ1-6 | NA | TRBV5-1 | NA | TGCGCCAGCACCAGTCTTCCAGCCTATAATTCACCCCTCCACTTT | CASTSLPAYNSPLHF
TRBJ2-7 | TRBD2 | TRBV6-6 | NA | TGTGCCAGCAGCTATCGGTGGCTAGCGGGAGTCCCGGCTTCCCACGAGCAGTACTTC | CASSYRWLAGVPASHEQYF
TRBJ2-1 | NA | TRBV5-1 | NA | TGCGCCAGCAGCGGTCAGGGGTCTTACGATGAGCAGTTCTTC | CASSGQGSYDEQFF
TRBJ1-6 | TRBD1 | TRBV12-3/TRBV12-4 | NA | TGTGCCAGCAGTTTGGGACAGCCTTCACCCCTCCACTTT | CASSLGQPSPLHF
TRBJ2-3 | TRBD2 | TRBV27 | NA | TGTGCCAGCAGGACTAGCGGTAGCACAGATACGCAGTATTTT | CASRTSGSTDTQYF
TRBJ1-5 | NA | TRBV19 | NA | TGTGCCAGTAGGACCGGGGCGGCAGGGGATCTTAATCAGCCCCAGCATTTT | CASRTGAAGDLNQPQHF
TRBJ1-2 | NA | TRBV6-2/TRBV6-3 | once | TGTGCCAGCAGTAGACTGCCCGACTATGGCTACACCTTC | CASSRLPDYGYTF
TRBJ2-7 | NA | TRBV6-5 | few | TGTGCCAGCACTCGGGACTCATACTACGAGCAGTACTTC | CASTRDSYYEQYF
TRBJ2-4 | NA | TRBV5-6 | once | TGTGCCAGCAGCTTCGGGGGCGTAGCCAAAAACATTCAGTACTTC | CASSFGGVAKNIQYF
TRBJ1-5 | TRBD1 | TRBV19 | NA | TGTGCCAGTAGTACAGGAGACAGGGCCTCGGGCAATCAGCCCCAGCATTTT | CASSTGDRASGNQPQHF
TRBJ1-5 | NA | TRBV19 | NA | TGTGCCAGTAGTATAGATCTATTCGGGGGGTACAATCAGCCCCAGCATTTT | CASSIDLFGGYNQPQHF
TRBJ1-5 | TRBD1 | TRBV25-1 | NA | TGTGCCAGCAGTGACGAGTCAGGGGGGGCATACAATCAGCCCCAGCATTTT | CASSDESGGAYNQPQHF
TRBJ1-5 | NA | TRBV4-2 | few | TGTGCCAGCAGCCAAGATGGGAACACAGATCAGCCCCAGCATTTT | CASSQDGNTDQPQHF